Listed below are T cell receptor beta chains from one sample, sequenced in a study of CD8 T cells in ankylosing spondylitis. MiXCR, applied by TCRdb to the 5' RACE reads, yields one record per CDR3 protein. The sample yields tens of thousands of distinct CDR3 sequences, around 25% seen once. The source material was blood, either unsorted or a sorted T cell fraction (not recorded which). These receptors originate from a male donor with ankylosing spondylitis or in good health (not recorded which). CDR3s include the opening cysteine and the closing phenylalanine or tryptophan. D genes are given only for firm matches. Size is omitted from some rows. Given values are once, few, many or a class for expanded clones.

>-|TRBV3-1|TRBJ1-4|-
CASSGLGEKLFF
TGTGCCAGCAGCGGGTTAGGGGAAAAACTGTTTTTT
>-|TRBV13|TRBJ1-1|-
CASSGWTAYTEAFF
TGTGCCAGCAGCGGGTGGACCGCTTACACTGAAGCTTTCTTT
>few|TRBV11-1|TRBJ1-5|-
CASSLGGGSDQPQHF
TGTGCCAGCAGCTTAGGCGGGGGCTCGGATCAGCCCCAGCATTTT
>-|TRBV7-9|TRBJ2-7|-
CASGLGESGGEQYF
TGTGCCAGCGGCCTGGGGGAGTCAGGAGGCGAGCAGTACTTC
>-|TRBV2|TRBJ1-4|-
CASNPGITNLNEKLFF
TGTGCCAGCAACCCCGGTATCACCAACCTTAATGAAAAACTGTTTTTT
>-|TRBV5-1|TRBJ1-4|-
CASSLETTNEKLFF
TGCGCCAGCAGCTTGGAGACAACTAATGAAAAACTGTTTTTT
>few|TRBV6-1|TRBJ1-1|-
CASTQRGGESTEAFF
TGTGCCAGCACCCAAAGGGGGGGGGAAAGCACTGAAGCTTTCTTT
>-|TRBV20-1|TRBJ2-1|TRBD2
CSALTSGVYNEQFF
TGCAGTGCTCTTACTAGCGGGGTCTACAATGAGCAGTTCTTC
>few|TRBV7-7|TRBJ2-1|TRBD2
CASSLGTSGRAKDEQFF
TGTGCTAGCAGCTTAGGGACTAGCGGGAGGGCCAAGGATGAGCAGTTCTTC
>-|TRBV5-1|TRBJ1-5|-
CASRPYPTWFGPQHF
TGCGCCAGCAGACCCTACCCTACATGGTTTGGGCCCCAGCATTTT
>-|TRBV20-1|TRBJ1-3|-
CSAELGPGNTIYF
TGCAGTGCTGAACTCGGGCCTGGAAACACCATATATTTT
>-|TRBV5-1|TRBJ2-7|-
CASSPRQDGGEQYF
TGCGCCAGCAGCCCCAGACAGGATGGGGGCGAGCAGTACTTC
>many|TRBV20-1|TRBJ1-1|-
CSARGPGTPEAFF
TGCAGTGCTAGAGGCCCGGGGACCCCTGAAGCTTTCTTT
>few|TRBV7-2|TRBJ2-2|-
CASSLATVGGELFF
TGTGCCAGCAGCTTAGCGACCGTTGGCGGGGAGCTGTTTTTT
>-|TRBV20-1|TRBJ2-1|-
CSARREGGDNEQFF
TGCAGTGCTAGACGGGAAGGTGGGGACAATGAGCAGTTCTTC